What follows describes a single T cell receptor beta chain. The assay was carried out at the deep level. Only in-frame clones appear in the TCRdb table, and some are missing; sequencing was by immunoSEQ multiplex PCR. Here the sample spans about 2.3 million clones, under 95% being singletons. CD45RA-negative memory and CD45RA+ naive subsets were split from the CD4+ cells. This sample was included in a study of shared clonotypes between healthy human individuals. The V end was cut by 2 bases, the J end by 7 bases, with 11 bases between. The CDR3 covers 13 residues. Germline V gene sequence: CDR1 MNHNY, CDR2 SVGAGI (reference sequence).

The material sequenced was naive CD4+ T cells from PBMCs. The subset: CD45RA+ positively selected. The V call is TRBV6-6, the J call TRBJ2-5, with D perhaps TRBD1 or TRBD2 (5 bases each). This TCR derives from a man aged 18-30 years in good health. Some clones in this sample may be carry-over from other donors' samples. CDR3 sequence (DNA): TGTGCCAGCAGTTACGAGGGGCGAGGGACCCAGTACTTC. Translation gives CASSYEGRGTQYF.